Below, 8 T cell receptor beta chains from the same sample are listed, as sequenced in a study of blood T cell repertoires in COVID-19. The protocol was immunoSEQ multiplex PCR, while the TCRdb copy is restricted to in-frame clones and leaves out a portion. The profile shows about 110,000 clones, 76% of them singletons. The sample consisted of peripheral blood. These receptors were obtained from an elderly woman with acute or convalescent COVID-19.

This clone was recorded a few times. V gene TRBV5-4 combines with J gene TRBJ1-2, with TRBD1 matching 9 bases. The length of the CDR3 is 15 residues. Trimming took 3 bases from V and 8 from J; bases not matched to a gene: 11. Germline values: CDR1 SGHNT, CDR2 YYREEE (reference sequence). The CDR3 DNA sequence: TGTGCCAGCAGCTCGTGGGGGACAGGGTCAGGGGGCTACACCTTC. It encodes CASSSWGTGSGGYTF.

This chain joins TRBV29-1 and TRBJ2-4; 8 bases match TRBD1. The ends lost 0 bases at V and 1 base at J; junction bases unmatched: 8. The CDR3 covers 17 residues. From germline, CDR1 is SQVTM and CDR2 ANQGSEA. This chain's CDR3 is CSVEDPHRGSAKNIQYF. The CDR3 DNA reads as TGCAGCGTTGAAGATCCTCACAGGGGGAGTGCCAAAAACATTCAGTACTTC.

The gene calls are TRBV5-1 and TRBJ1-3; D ambiguous. CDR3 length: 15 amino acids. V shed 4 bases and J shed 0 bases, with 11 bases lying between them. CDR1 SGHRS and CDR2 YFSETQ come from the germline V gene. CDR3 protein: CASSPLPLSGNTIYF. The CDR3 coding sequence is TGCGCCAGCAGCCCCCTACCTCTCTCTGGAAACACCATATATTTT.

The chain links TRBV11-2 to TRBJ1-6; a weak D match, TRBD1 (5 bases). The V end was cut by 5 bases, the J end by 10 bases, with 21 bases between. Germline assignment: CDR1 SGHAT and CDR2 FQNNGV. CDR3 length equals 16 residues. CDR3 nucleotides: TGTGCCAGCAGCCCGACCCTCAGGGCAGGGTACTCACCCCTCCACTTT. It translates to CASSPTLRAGYSPLHF.

V is TRBV30 and J is TRBJ2-1, with 8 bases matching TRBD1. This CDR3 has 13 amino acids. Germline CDR1 reads GTSNPN; CDR2 reads SVGIG (reference sequence). After removal of 3 bases from V and 7 bases from J, the junction contained 5 bases not matched to a gene. In nucleotides, the CDR3 is TGTGCCTGGAGGCAGGGGGCTTGGAATGAGCAGTTCTTC. Amino acid sequence: CAWRQGAWNEQFF.

The chain couples TRBV19 to TRBJ2-3, with D possibly being TRBD1 (6 bases). The ends were cut back, 6 bases at V and 2 bases at J, with 15 bases in the middle. Germline V lookup: CDR1 LNHDA, CDR2 SQIVND (reference sequence). The CDR3 length is 15 residues. The CDR3 reads CASRLMDSTTDTQYF. The CDR3 nucleotides read TGTGCCAGTAGACTGATGGACAGTACCACAGATACGCAGTATTTT. The whole variable domain, filled in from reference TRBV19 and TRBJ2-3, reads DGGITQSPKYLFRKEGQNVTLSCEQNLNHDAMYWYRQDPGQGLRLIYYSQIVNDFQKGDIAEGYSVSREKKESFPLTVTSAQKNPTAFYLCASRLMDSTTDTQYFGPGTRLTVL.

This clone was found a few times. J is TRBJ2-2 and V is TRBV2; no clear D. Germline CDR1 is SNHLY and CDR2 is FYNNEI. V shed 6 bases and J shed 6 bases, with 17 bases lying between them. The CDR3 totals 15 residues. The CDR3 DNA reads as TGTGCCAGCAGACCTAACCTAGTGGTGGCCGGGGAGCTGTTTTTT. Translating it yields CASRPNLVVAGELFF.

This sequence joins TRBV4-2 and TRBJ1-1, with D possibly being TRBD1 (5 bases). V was clipped by 3 bases and J by 1 base, with 9 bases between them. CDR1 LGHNA and CDR2 YNFKEQ come from the germline V gene. This CDR3 comprises 14 residues. CDR3 sequence reads: CASSHPGQNTEAFF. For the CDR3, the DNA is TGTGCCAGCAGCCATCCCGGACAGAACACTGAAGCTTTCTTT.